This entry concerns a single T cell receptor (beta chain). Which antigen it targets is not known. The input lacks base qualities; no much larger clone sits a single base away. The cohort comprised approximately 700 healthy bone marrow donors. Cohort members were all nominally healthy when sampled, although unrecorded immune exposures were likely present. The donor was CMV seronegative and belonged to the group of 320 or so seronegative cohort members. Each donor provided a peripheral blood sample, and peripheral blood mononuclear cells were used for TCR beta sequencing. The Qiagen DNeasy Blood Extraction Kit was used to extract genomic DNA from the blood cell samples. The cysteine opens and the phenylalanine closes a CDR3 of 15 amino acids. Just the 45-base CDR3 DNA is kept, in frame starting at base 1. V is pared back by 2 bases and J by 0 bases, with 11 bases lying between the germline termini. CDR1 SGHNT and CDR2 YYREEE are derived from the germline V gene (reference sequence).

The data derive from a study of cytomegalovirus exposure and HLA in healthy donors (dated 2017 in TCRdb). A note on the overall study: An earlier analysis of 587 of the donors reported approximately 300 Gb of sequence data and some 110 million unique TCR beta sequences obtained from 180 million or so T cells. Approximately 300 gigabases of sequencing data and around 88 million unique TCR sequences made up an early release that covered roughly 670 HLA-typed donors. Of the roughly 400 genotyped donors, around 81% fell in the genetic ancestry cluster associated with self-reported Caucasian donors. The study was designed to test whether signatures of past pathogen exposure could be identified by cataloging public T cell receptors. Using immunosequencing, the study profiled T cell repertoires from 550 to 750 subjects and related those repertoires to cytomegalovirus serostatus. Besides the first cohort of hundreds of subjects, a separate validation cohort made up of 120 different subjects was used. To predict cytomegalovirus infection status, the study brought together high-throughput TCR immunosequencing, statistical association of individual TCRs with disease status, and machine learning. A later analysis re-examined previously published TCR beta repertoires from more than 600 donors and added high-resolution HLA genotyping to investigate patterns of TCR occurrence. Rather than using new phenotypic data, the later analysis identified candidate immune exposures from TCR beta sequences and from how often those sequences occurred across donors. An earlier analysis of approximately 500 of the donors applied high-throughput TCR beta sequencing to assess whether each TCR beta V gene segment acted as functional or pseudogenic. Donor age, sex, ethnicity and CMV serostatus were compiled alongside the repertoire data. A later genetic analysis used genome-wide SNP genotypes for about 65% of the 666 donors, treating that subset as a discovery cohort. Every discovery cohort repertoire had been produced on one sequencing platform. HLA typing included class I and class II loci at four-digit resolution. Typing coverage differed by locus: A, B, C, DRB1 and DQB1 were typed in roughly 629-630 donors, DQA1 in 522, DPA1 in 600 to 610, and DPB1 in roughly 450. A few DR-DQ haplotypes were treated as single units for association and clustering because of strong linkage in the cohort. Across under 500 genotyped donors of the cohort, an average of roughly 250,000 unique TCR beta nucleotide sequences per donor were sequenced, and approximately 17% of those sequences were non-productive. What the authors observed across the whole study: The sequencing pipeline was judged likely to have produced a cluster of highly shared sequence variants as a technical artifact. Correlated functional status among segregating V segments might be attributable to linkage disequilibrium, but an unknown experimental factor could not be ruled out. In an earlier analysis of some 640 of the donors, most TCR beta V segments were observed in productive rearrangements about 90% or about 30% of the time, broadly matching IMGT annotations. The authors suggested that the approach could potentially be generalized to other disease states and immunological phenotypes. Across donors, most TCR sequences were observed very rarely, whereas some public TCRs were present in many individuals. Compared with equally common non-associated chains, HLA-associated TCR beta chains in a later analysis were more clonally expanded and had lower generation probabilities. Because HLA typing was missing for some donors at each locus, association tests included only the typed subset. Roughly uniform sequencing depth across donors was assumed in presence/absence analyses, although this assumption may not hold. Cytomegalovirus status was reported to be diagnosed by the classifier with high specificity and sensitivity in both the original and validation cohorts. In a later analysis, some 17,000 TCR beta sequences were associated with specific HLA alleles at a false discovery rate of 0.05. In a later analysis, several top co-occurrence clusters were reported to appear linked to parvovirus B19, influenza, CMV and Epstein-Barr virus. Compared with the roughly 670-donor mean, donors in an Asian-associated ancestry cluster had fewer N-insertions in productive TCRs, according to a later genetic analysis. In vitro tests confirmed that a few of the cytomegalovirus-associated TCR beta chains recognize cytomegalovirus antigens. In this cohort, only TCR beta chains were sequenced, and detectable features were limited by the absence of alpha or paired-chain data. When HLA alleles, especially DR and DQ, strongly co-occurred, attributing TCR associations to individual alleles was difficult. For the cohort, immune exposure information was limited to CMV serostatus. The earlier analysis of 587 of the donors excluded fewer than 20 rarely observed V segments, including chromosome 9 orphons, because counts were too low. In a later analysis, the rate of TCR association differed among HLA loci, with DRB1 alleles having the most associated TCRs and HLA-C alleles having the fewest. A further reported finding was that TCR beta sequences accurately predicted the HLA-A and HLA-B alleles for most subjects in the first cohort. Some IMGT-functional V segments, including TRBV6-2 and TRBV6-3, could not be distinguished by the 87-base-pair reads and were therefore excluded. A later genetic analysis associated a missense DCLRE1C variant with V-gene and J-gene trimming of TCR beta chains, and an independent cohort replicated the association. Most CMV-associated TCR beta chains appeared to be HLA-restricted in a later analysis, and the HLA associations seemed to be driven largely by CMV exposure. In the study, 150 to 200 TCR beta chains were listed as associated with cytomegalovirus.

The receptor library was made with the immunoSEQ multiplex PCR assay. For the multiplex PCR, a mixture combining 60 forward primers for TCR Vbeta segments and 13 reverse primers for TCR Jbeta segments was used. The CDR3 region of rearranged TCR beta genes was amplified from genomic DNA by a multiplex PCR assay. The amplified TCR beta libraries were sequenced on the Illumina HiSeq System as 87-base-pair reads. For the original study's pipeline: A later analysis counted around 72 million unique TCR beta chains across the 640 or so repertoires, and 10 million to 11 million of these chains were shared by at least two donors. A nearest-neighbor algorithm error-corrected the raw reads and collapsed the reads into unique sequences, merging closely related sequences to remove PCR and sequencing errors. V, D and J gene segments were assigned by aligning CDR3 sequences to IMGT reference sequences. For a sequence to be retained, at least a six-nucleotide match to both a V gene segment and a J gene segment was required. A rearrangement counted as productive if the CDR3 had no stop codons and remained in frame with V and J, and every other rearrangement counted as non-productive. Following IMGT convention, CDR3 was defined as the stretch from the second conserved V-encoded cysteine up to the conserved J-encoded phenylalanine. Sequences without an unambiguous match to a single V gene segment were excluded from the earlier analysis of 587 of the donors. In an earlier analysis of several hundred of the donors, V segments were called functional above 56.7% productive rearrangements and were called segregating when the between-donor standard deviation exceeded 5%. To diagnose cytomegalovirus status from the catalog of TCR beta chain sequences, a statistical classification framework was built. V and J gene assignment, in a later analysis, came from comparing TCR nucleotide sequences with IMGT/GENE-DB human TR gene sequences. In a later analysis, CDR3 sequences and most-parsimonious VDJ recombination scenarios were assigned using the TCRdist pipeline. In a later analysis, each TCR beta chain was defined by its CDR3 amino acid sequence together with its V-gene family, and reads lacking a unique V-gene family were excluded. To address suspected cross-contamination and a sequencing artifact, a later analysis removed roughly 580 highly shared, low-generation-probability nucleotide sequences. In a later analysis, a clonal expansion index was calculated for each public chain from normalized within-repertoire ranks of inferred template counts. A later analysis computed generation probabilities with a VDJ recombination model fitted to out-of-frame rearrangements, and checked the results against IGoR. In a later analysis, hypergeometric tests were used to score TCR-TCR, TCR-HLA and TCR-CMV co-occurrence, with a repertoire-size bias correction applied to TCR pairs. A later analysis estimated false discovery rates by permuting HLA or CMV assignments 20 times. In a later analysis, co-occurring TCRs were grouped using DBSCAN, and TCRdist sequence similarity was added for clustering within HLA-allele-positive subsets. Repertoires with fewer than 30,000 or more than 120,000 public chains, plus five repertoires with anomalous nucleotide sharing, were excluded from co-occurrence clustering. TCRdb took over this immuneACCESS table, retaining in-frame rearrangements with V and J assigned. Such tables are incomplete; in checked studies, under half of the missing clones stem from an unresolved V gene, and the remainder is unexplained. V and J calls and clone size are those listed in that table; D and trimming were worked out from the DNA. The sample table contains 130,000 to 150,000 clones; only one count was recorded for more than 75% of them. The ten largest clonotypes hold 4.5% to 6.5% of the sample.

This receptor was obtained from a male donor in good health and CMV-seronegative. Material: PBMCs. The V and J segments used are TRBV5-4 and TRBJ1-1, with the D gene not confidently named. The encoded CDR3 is CASSLNPGLNTEAFF. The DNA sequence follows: TGTGCCAGCAGCTTAAATCCAGGCTTGAACACTGAAGCTTTCTTT.